One sample yielded the 5 T cell receptor beta chains listed below, sequenced in a study of T cell repertoires in cytomegalovirus infection. MiXCR was run by TCRdb on the reads, yielding one entry per CDR3 protein. The sample has roughly 320,000 distinct CDR3 sequences, around 9.1% seen once. Material: PBMCs. These receptors all come from a human donor in good health (CMV status not recorded). Some clones in this sample may be carry-over from other donors' samples.

Ten or more counts support this clonotype. The chain employs TRBV5-5 and TRBJ2-6; TRBD1 might be the D (5 bases). CDR1 and CDR2 from the germline V gene are SGHKS and YYEKEE (reference sequence). This CDR3 region has 15 residues. With 2 bases removed from V and 0 bases from J, the gap between germline ends came to 6 bases. The CDR3 spells CASSFQGSGANVLTF. The CDR3 DNA reads TGTGCCAGCAGCTTTCAGGGCTCTGGGGCCAACGTCCTGACTTTC. Together with reference TRBV5-5 and TRBJ2-6, the CDR3 gives the full variable domain: DAGVTQSPTHLIKTRGQQVTLRCSPISGHKSVSWYQQVLGQGPQFIFQYYEKEERGRGNFPDRFSARQFPNYSSELNVNALLLGDSALYLCASSFQGSGANVLTFGAGSRLTVL.

This clonotype was seen a few times. The V and J genes are TRBV18 and TRBJ2-3; D is perhaps TRBD1 (5 bases). Germline V gives CDR1 KGHSH, CDR2 LQKENI. CDR3 length: 16 residues. V shed 2 bases and J shed 1 base, with 13 bases lying between them. CDR3 sequence reads: CASSPLEGVGTDTQYF. CDR3 sequence (DNA): TGTGCCAGCTCACCATTGGAAGGGGTGGGCACAGATACGCAGTATTTT.

This clonotype showed up just a few times. V usage is TRBV5-1 and J usage is TRBJ2-2; TRBD1 agrees at 10 bases. The CDR3 has 16 amino acids. Germline CDR1 and CDR2: SGHRS and YFSETQ. V lost 4 bases and J lost 3; bases outside the gene matches: 6. The CDR3 region has the DNA TGCGCCAGCAGCACAGGACAGGGGGACCACACCGGGGAGCTGTTTTTT. Its protein is CASSTGQGDHTGELFF.

This clonotype was counted only a few times. The chain is built from TRBV5-1 and TRBJ1-3, with D perhaps TRBD1 (5 bases). V dropped 4 bases and J dropped 1 base, with 9 bases sitting between them. The CDR3 loop spans 14 amino acids. Germline-derived CDR1 and CDR2 are SGHRS and YFSETQ. The CDR3 is CASSVRGSGNTIYF. CDR3 nucleotide sequence: TGCGCCAGCAGCGTGAGGGGTTCTGGAAACACCATATATTTT.

This clonotype appeared many times. The CDR3 loop reads CASGIRGTDTQYF. The CDR3 region has the DNA TGTGCCAGCGGAATTCGGGGGACAGATACGCAGTATTTT. The chain uses TRBV6-1 and TRBJ2-3; possible D gene TRBD2, 6 bases. Trimming removed 8 bases from V and 3 bases from J, with 12 bases in between. There are 13 residues in the CDR3. In germline, CDR1 is MNHNS, CDR2 SASEGT.